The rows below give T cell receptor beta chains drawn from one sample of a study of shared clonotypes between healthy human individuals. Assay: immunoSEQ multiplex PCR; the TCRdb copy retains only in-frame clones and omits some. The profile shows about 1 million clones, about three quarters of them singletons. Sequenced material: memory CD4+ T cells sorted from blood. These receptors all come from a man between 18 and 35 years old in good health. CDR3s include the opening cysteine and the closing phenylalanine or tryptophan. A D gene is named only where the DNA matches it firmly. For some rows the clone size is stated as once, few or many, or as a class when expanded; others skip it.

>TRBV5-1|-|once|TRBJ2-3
CASSFGLTADTQYF
TGCGCCAGCAGCTTCGGTTTGACGGCAGATACGCAGTATTTT
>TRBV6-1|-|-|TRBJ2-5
CASSDRGGGRWETQYF
TGTGCCAGCAGTGACCGGGGCGGGGGCAGGTGGGAGACCCAGTACTTC
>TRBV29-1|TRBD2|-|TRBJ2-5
CSVGAGGEETQYF
TGCAGCGTTGGGGCGGGAGGGGAAGAGACCCAGTACTTC
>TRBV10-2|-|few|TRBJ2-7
CASTRLVGVGEQYF
TGCGCCAGCACCCGACTAGTGGGAGTCGGCGAGCAGTACTTC
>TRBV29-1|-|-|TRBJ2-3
CSVEWWGSTDTQYF
TGCAGCGTTGAGTGGTGGGGCAGCACAGATACGCAGTATTTT
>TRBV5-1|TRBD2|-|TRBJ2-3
CASSLSSGRGDTQYF
TGCGCCAGCAGCTTATCTAGCGGGAGGGGAGATACGCAGTATTTT
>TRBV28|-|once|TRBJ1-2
CASSLRQVYGYTF
TGTGCCAGCAGTTTGCGGCAGGTCTATGGCTACACCTTC
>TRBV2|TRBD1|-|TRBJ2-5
CAIKPGQGAETQYF
TGTGCCATTAAACCGGGACAGGGGGCCGAGACCCAGTACTTC
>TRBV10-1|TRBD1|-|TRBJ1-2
CASSESPGQGRYGYTF
TGCGCCAGCAGTGAGTCACCGGGACAGGGTCGGTATGGCTACACCTTC
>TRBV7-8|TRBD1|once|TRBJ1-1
CASRKGAMNTEAFF
TGTGCCAGCAGGAAGGGGGCAATGAACACTGAAGCTTTCTTT
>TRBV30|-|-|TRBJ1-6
CAWTSGAPSPLHF
TGTGCCTGGACGTCGGGGGCCCCTTCACCCCTCCACTTT
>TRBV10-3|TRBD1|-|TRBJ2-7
CAAGTAYEQYF
TGTGCCGCCGGGACAGCCTACGAGCAGTACTTC
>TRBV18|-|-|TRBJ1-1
CASSLEGVMNTEAFF
TGTGCCAGCTCACTCGAGGGGGTGATGAACACTGAAGCTTTCTTT
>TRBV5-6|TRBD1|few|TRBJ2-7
CASSRDRGYEQYF
TGTGCCAGCAGCCGGGACAGGGGCTACGAGCAGTACTTC
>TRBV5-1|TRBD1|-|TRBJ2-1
CASSLWIRQGLDANEQFF
TGCGCCAGCAGCCTTTGGATACGACAGGGCCTCGATGCGAATGAGCAGTTCTTC
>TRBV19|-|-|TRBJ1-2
CASSPFATNYGYTF
TGTGCCAGTAGCCCATTCGCTACTAACTATGGCTACACCTTC
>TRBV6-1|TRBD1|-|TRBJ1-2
CASSEGVGGLANYGYTF
TGTGCCAGCAGTGAAGGGGTAGGGGGCTTAGCTAACTATGGCTACACCTTC
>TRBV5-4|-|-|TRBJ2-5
CASSFQGETQYF
TGTGCCAGCAGCTTTCAAGGGGAGACCCAGTACTTC
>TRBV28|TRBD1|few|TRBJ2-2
CASSSQGAGTGELFF
TGTGCCAGCAGTTCTCAGGGGGCTGGCACCGGGGAGCTGTTTTTT
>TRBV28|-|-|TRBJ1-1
CASSLRQQINTEAFF
TGTGCCAGCAGTTTAAGACAGCAAATAAACACTGAAGCTTTCTTT
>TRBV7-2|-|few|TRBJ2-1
CASGARGNEQFF
TGTGCCAGCGGGGCTAGAGGCAATGAGCAGTTCTTC
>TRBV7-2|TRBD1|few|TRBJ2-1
CASSLDRGGEQFF
TGTGCCAGCAGCTTAGACAGGGGTGGTGAGCAGTTCTTC
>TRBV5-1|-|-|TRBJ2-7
CASSWDREQYF
TGCGCCAGCAGCTGGGACCGAGAGCAGTACTTC
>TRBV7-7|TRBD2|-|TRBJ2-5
CASSLYPETSGTGGPQYF
TGTGCTAGCAGCTTATACCCCGAGACTAGCGGGACCGGGGGGCCCCAGTACTTC
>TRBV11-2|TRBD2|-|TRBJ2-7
CASSLLGTSGLEQYF
TGTGCCAGCAGCTTACTAGGGACTAGCGGTCTCGAGCAGTACTTC
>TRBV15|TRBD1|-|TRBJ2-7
CATSRETGYEQYF
TGTGCCACCAGCAGAGAGACAGGGTACGAGCAGTACTTC
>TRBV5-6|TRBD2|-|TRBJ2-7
CASSPGLAGSYEQYF
TGTGCCAGCAGCCCGGGACTAGCGGGGTCCTACGAGCAGTACTTC
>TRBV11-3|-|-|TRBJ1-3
CASSFPVGNTIYF
TGTGCCAGCAGCTTTCCTGTAGGAAACACCATATATTTT
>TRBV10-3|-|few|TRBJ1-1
CAISDTIANTEAFF
TGTGCCATCAGTGATACGATCGCGAACACTGAAGCTTTCTTT
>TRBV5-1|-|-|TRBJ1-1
CASRRQQNTEAFF
TGCGCCAGCAGGAGACAACAAAACACTGAAGCTTTCTTT
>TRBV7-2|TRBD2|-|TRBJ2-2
CASSSGLVNTGELFF
TGTGCCAGCAGCTCGGGACTAGTCAACACCGGGGAGCTGTTTTTT
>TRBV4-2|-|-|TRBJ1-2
CASSQDVTVNYGYTF
TGTGCCAGCAGCCAAGATGTTACAGTTAACTATGGCTACACCTTC
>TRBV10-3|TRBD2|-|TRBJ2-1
CAISRVAGDNEQFF
TGTGCCATCAGTAGAGTCGCGGGGGACAATGAGCAGTTCTTC
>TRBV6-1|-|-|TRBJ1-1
CASSDWQGVILF
TGTGCCAGCAGTGATTGGCAGGGCGTGATATTGTTT
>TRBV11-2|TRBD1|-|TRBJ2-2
CASSSGQGARYTGELFF
TGTGCCAGCAGCTCAGGACAGGGGGCTAGGTACACCGGGGAGCTGTTTTTT
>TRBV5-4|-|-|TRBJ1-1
CASSSGRERNTEAFF
TGTGCCAGCAGCTCAGGAAGGGAAAGGAACACTGAAGCTTTCTTT
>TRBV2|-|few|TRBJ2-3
CASSESPARADTQYF
TGTGCCAGCAGTGAATCCCCGGCGAGAGCAGATACGCAGTATTTT
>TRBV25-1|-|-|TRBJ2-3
CASSESSISGSPGNTQYF
TGTGCCAGCAGTGAGTCTTCAATCTCCGGTTCTCCCGGGAATACGCAGTATTTT
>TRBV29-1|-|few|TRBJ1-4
CSVGGRKNEKLFF
TGCAGCGTGGGAGGAAGGAAGAATGAAAAACTGTTTTTT